The source of this TCR beta chain is a study of post-analysis software for immune sequencing data. Overall study: Disease trajectories encompassed relapsing-remitting, secondary progressive and progressive-relapsing multiple sclerosis. Overall study findings and caveats: Controls showed significantly higher normalized Chao1 diversity than did multiple sclerosis patients. Elevated frequency relative to controls characterized several TRBV segments in patients, TRBV5-6, TRBV5-1 and TRBV20-1 among them.

A remark on this clonotype: What it recognizes is unknown.

CDR3 length: 14 residues. CDR1 and CDR2 (germline): SEHNR, FQNEAQ (reference sequence). The germline V and J ends were trimmed by 4 bases and 0 bases, with 4 bases remaining between them. TCR beta cDNA libraries had unique molecular identifiers. T cells numbering about 0.85 to 10 million yielded 500,000 or so cDNA molecules. TCRdb used MiXCR to reprocess the PCR reads, holding one entry per CDR3 protein. The repertoire holds some 700,000 distinct CDR3 sequences, over 45% seen once, with roughly 10% in the top ten. What was sequenced was blood. The TCR was taken from a girl aged 2-9 years with multiple sclerosis. V usage is TRBV7-9 and J usage is TRBJ2-6, with D uncertain. CDR3 nucleotides: TGTGCCAGCAGCTCTGTCTCTGGGGCCAACGTCCTGACTTTC. Translation gives CASSSVSGANVLTF.